The 5 T cell receptor beta chains reported below all come from one sample, sequenced in a study of T cell changes during pregnancy in multiple sclerosis. Sequencing used immunoSEQ multiplex PCR; TCRdb keeps in-frame clones, though not all of them. Of approximately 71,000 clones in the sample, more than 90% are singletons; the top ten hold roughly 1.2%. The sample consisted of peripheral blood, taken in the third trimester of pregnancy. These receptors came from a female donor with multiple sclerosis, enrolled in a pregnancy study.

The J gene is TRBJ2-7, the V gene TRBV5-1; tentatively, D is TRBD1 (5 bases). The CDR3 has 16 residues. V was pared by 4 bases and J by 3 bases, with 20 bases between. Germline assignment: CDR1 SGHRS and CDR2 YFSETQ. The CDR3 region has the DNA TGCGCCAGCAGCCCCGCGTTTAGGGGAAAACACTACGAGCAGTACTTC. Its translation is CASSPAFRGKHYEQYF.

This clone was picked up many times. This chain connects TRBV6-1 to TRBJ1-1, with TRBD1 as a possible D gene (5 bases). V was cut by 0 bases and J by 7 bases, with 18 bases left in between. The CDR3 is made up of 16 amino acids. Germline values: CDR1 MNHNS, CDR2 SASEGT. The CDR3 loop reads CASSEAVGAQGDEAFF. The CDR3 DNA is TGTGCCAGCAGTGAAGCCGTAGGGGCGCAAGGGGATGAAGCTTTCTTT.

The chain carries TRBV6-4 and TRBJ2-5; D gene unclear. CDR1 is MRHNA, CDR2 SNTAGT, per germline. Trimming took off 4 bases at V and 2 bases at J, with 8 bases between the two ends. This CDR3 comprises 13 residues. The CDR3 spells CASSATGQETQYF. The CDR3 DNA follows: TGTGCCAGCAGTGCAACCGGTCAAGAGACCCAGTACTTC.

The chain employs TRBV30 and TRBJ2-3; weak D call: TRBD2 (7 bases). Trimming took off 0 bases at V and 10 bases at J, with 23 bases between the two ends. CDR1 and CDR2 from the germline V gene are GTSNPN and SVGIG (reference sequence). The CDR3 is 16 residues long. This chain's CDR3 is CAWSVLGAGEFLAQYF. DNA for the CDR3: TGTGCCTGGAGTGTATTGGGGGCGGGAGAGTTTCTGGCGCAGTATTTT.

As DNA, the CDR3 is TGTGCCAGTAGTGCCCCGCGGCGGCTAGCGGGAGCCTCAGATACGCAGTATTTT. Translated: CASSAPRRLAGASDTQYF. The V call is TRBV19, the J call TRBJ2-3; 10 bases match TRBD2. This CDR3 comprises 18 residues. The germline V gene has CDR1 LNHDA and CDR2 SQIVND (reference sequence). Trimming removed 5 bases from V and 4 bases from J; junction bases left unmatched: 15.